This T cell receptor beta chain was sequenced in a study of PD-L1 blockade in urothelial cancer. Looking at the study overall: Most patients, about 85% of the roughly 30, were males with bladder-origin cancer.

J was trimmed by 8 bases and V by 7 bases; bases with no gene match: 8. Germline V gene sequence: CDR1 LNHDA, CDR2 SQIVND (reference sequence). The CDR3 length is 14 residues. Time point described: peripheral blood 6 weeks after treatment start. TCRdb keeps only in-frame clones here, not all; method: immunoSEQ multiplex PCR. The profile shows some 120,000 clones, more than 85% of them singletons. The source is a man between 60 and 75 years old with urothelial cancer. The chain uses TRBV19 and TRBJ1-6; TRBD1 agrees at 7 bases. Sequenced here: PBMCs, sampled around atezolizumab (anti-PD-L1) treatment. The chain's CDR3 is CASTAGGSDSPLHF. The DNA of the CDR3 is TGTGCCAGTACTGCAGGGGGATCGGATTCACCCCTCCACTTT.